The sequence of this T cell receptor (beta chain) was determined in a study of regulatory T cells in long-lasting Graves disease. Time point: persistent/refractory GD, antithyroid drugs over 5 years with positive TRAb. Researchers made the TCR library from RNA that was extracted from PBMCs. The CDR3 consists of 15 residues. Germline assignment: CDR1 ENHRY and CDR2 SYGVKD. This clonotype came up a few times. An end of the junction does not agree with germline; a read error may underlie this. For TCR beta, libraries came from iRepertoire HTBI primers and Arm-PCR of CDR3 regions. In TCRdb, the multiplex PCR reads were re-called with MiXCR into one record per CDR3 protein. The sample gives fewer than 400,000 distinct CDR3 sequences, around 21% of which show up once; less than 25% is in the top ten.

Sequencing used peripheral blood mononuclear cells (PBMCs), obtained when the disease was refractory, from a patient treated with antithyroid drugs. J is TRBJ1-1 and V is TRBV10-3; the match to TRBD1 covers 9 bases. This clonotype was sampled from a female donor with Graves disease. The CDR3 DNA reads as TGTGCCATCAGTGACGGGACAGGGAAGAACACTGAAGCTCTCTTT. Translated, it gives CAISDGTGKNTEALF.